This TCR beta chain was sequenced for a study of response to subunit inactivated influenza vaccine. TCRdb independently ran MiXCR on the RT-PCR reads; one entry per CDR3 protein. In the table there are about 780,000 distinct CDR3 sequences, less than 20% of which are singletons. This clonotype was seen more than once but under ten times. The starting material was PBMCs from blood, obtained roughly 5 days after vaccination. This receptor was taken from a man aged 50-60 years who received an inactivated influenza vaccine.

The CDR3 loop is CASSHSRDILQGYTF. The CDR3 DNA reads TGTGCCAGCAGCCACAGCCGGGACATCCTCCAGGGCTACACCTTC. The chain joins TRBV3-1 to TRBJ1-2; maybe TRBD1 (6 bases). CDR1 is LGHDT and CDR2 is YNNKEL in the germline V gene (reference sequence). The CDR3 sequence is 15 residues long. The germline V and J ends were trimmed by 3 bases and 8 bases, with 19 bases remaining between them.